This TCR beta chain was found in a study of shared clonotypes between healthy human individuals. With respect to this clone: Its antigen is currently unknown.

Naive-designated CD8 cells lacked CD45RO, were positively enriched for CCR7, and omitted terminally differentiated effector memory CD45RA+ cells. Findings and limits, study-wide: Around 4.7% was the fraction of naive CD4 clonotypes found shared across a few donors.

V gave up 4 bases and J gave up 0 bases; unmatched junction bases: 9. The germline gives CDR1 SGHVS, CDR2 FQNEAQ. This CDR3 spans 17 amino acids. Some clones are missing from TCRdb's copy, which holds only in-frame ones; the method was immunoSEQ multiplex PCR. The sample yields approximately 840,000 clones, 96% seen once. This receptor was obtained from a man under 40 in good health. The chain has TRBV7-8 and TRBJ2-1, with 7 bases identical to TRBD2. Sequenced: naive CD8+ T cells sorted from blood. The DNA for the CDR3 is TGTGCCAGCAGCTCCCCGGGAGGTGAGAGCTCCTACAATGAGCAGTTCTTC. Amino acids: CASSSPGGESSYNEQFF.